Each of the 20 T cell receptor beta chains below was sequenced from the same sample in a study of blood T cell repertoires in COVID-19 (dated by TCRdb to 2020 to 2022). Library preparation employed the immunoSEQ multiplex PCR assay. TCRdb stores this immuneACCESS table with in-frame sequences only. Part of the clones is absent; in the studies checked, under half of the shortfall reflects unresolved V genes, and no reason is known for the rest. Across this sample there are some 190,000 clones, with about 83% seen only once. In total, the top ten clones hold 3.2% of the sample. The sample consisted of PBMCs or T cells enriched from blood (not recorded which). The receptors originated from a woman aged 25 to 39 who had been exposed to COVID-19.

This clone has a handful of counts. The V call is TRBV10-1, the J call TRBJ1-2; D unclear. The CDR3 has 13 residues. V lost 6 bases and J lost 4, with 12 bases in between. Germline CDR1 is WNHNN and CDR2 is SYGVQD (reference sequence). CDR3 region: CASSPVLSYGYTF. DNA of the CDR3: TGCGCCAGCAGCCCCGTCCTTTCCTATGGCTACACCTTC.

This chain uses TRBV29-1 with TRBJ1-2; weak D call: TRBD1 (6 bases). This CDR3 has 13 amino acids. Germline V gene sequence: CDR1 SQVTM, CDR2 ANQGSEA. V lost 6 bases and J lost 4, with 15 bases in between. CDR3 sequence: CSVLGGSGYGYTF. The CDR3, as DNA: TGCAGCGTCTTAGGGGGTTCGGGCTATGGCTACACCTTC.

The rearrangement joins TRBV19 to TRBJ1-3; maybe TRBD1 (5 bases). The CDR3 loop spans 11 amino acids. Deletions cut 9 bases from V and 4 bases from J, with 7 bases between. CDR1 LNHDA and CDR2 SQIVND come from the germline V gene (reference sequence). CDR3 DNA: TGTGCCAGCGGACACGGAAACACCATATATTTT. This encodes CASGHGNTIYF.

V usage is TRBV29-1 and J usage is TRBJ2-1; 10 bases match TRBD1. The junction had 3 bases not matched to a gene; V was cut back by 5 bases and J by 5 bases. Germline loops: CDR1 SQVTM, CDR2 ANQGSEA. There are 13 residues in the CDR3. Here the CDR3 DNA reads TGCAGCGTTACCGGGACAGGGGACAATGAGCAGTTCTTC. It is translated as CSVTGTGDNEQFF.

This clone has just one count. The chain joins TRBV7-6 to TRBJ1-5; a weak D match, TRBD1 (6 bases). The length of the CDR3 is 16 residues. Per the germline V gene, CDR1 is SGHVS and CDR2 is FNYEAQ. Trimming cost V 5 bases and J 0 bases, with 14 bases left between them. This CDR3 is CASSGGGHYSNQPQHF. The CDR3 bases are TGTGCCAGCAGCGGGGGGGGGCATTATAGCAATCAGCCCCAGCATTTT. Based on the CDR3 plus reference TRBV7-6 and TRBJ1-5, the full variable domain is GAGVSQSPRYKVTKRGQDVALRCDPISGHVSLYWYRQALGQGPEFLTYFNYEAQQDKSGLPNDRFSAERPEGSISTLTIQRTEQRDSAMYRCASSGGGHYSNQPQHFGDGTRLSIL.

V usage is TRBV9 and J usage is TRBJ2-5; tentatively, D is TRBD2 (7 bases). CDR1 and CDR2 from the germline V gene are SGDLS and YYNGEE. Trimming pared 0 bases from V and 1 base from J, leaving 10 bases between. The CDR3 covers 15 residues. The CDR3 region has the DNA TGTGCCAGCAGCGTAGGGGGAGGGGGCCAAGAGACCCAGTACTTC. The encoded protein is CASSVGGGGQETQYF.

The V gene is TRBV2, the J gene TRBJ1-5, with TRBD1 matching over 7 bases. The germline V gene has CDR1 SNHLY and CDR2 FYNNEI. The CDR3 is 15 residues long. After removal of 0 bases from V and 6 bases from J, the junction contained 5 bases not matched to a gene. CDR3 residues: CASSEALQGGQPQHF. The CDR3 DNA sequence: TGTGCCAGCAGTGAAGCGCTTCAGGGGGGTCAGCCCCAGCATTTT.

This chain uses TRBV28 with TRBJ1-2, with D tentatively TRBD1 (6 bases). Germline V gene sequence: CDR1 MDHEN, CDR2 SYDVKM. Trimming left V 6 bases short and J 1 base short, with 9 bases between. The CDR3 consists of 13 residues. The CDR3 spells CASSSGDNYGYTF. Written as DNA, the CDR3 is TGTGCCAGCAGCTCAGGGGATAACTATGGCTACACCTTC.

The V and J genes are TRBV12-3 or TRBV12-4 and TRBJ2-7; 8 bases align to TRBD1. This CDR3 is built from 13 residues. V was clipped by 5 bases and J by 12 bases; unmatched bases: 12. Here the CDR3 DNA reads TGTGCCAGCAGTCTCGACAGGGGCCCAACGACGTACTTC. This codes for CASSLDRGPTTYF.

V and J are TRBV7-2 and TRBJ1-5; 10 positions match TRBD1. With V trimmed by 5 bases and J by 5 bases, 6 bases remained unmatched. This CDR3 contains 15 residues. Germline assignment: CDR1 SGHTA and CDR2 FQGNSA. CDR3 sequence reads: CASSPDRGRDQPQHF. The CDR3 bases are TGTGCCAGCAGCCCTGACAGGGGGCGCGATCAGCCCCAGCATTTT.

The gene calls are TRBV27 and TRBJ2-2; 8 bases fit TRBD1. The V and J ends lost 6 bases and 5 bases, in that order; junction bases with no gene match: 2. The CDR3 totals 13 residues. Per the germline V gene, CDR1 is MNHEY and CDR2 is SMNVEV (reference sequence). The DNA for the CDR3 is TGTGCCAGCAGACAGGGGGTAACCGGGGAGCTGTTTTTT. Its translation: CASRQGVTGELFF.

CDR3 coding DNA: TGTGCCTGGAGTCGGACAGGGGGCTATGGCTACACCTTC. Translating it yields CAWSRTGGYGYTF. V and J are TRBV30 and TRBJ1-2, with 10 bases matching TRBD1. With V trimmed by 2 bases and J by 4 bases, 1 base remained unmatched. Germline V CDR1 and CDR2: GTSNPN, SVGIG (reference sequence). This CDR3 contains 13 residues. The full variable domain, rest sourced from reference TRBV30 and TRBJ1-2, is SQTIHQWPATLVQPVGSPLSLECTVEGTSNPNLYWYRQAAGRGLQLLFYSVGIGQISSEVPQNLSASRPQDRQFILSSKKLLLSDSGFYLCAWSRTGGYGYTFGSGTRLTVV.

This chain connects TRBV27 to TRBJ1-4; D remains ambiguous. Germline lookup yields CDR1 MNHEY and CDR2 SMNVEV (reference sequence). With 8 bases removed from V and 10 bases from J, the gap between germline ends came to 14 bases. CDR3 length: 12 amino acids. In DNA form, the CDR3 reads TGTGCCAGCCTCGATGAAAACGGAAAACTGTTTTTT. Protein product: CASLDENGKLFF. The full variable domain, rest sourced from reference TRBV27 and TRBJ1-4, is EAQVTQNPRYLITVTGKKLTVTCSQNMNHEYMSWYRQDPGLGLRQIYYSMNVEVTDKGDVPEGYKVSRKEKRNFPLILESPSPNQTSLYFCASLDENGKLFFGSGTQLSVL.

The rearrangement links TRBV5-1 to TRBJ2-5, with 8 bases fitting TRBD1. The germline gives CDR1 SGHRS, CDR2 YFSETQ. Germline trimming cut 0 bases from V and 1 base from J; bases unmatched to any gene: 2. The CDR3 is 15 residues long. The DNA of the CDR3 is TGCGCCAGCAGCTTGGCCGGGACAGGCCAAGAGACCCAGTACTTC. Amino acids: CASSLAGTGQETQYF.

The chain has TRBV4-1 and TRBJ2-3; 11 positions agree with TRBD1. V shed 4 bases, J shed 3 bases, and the junction held 3 bases outside the gene matches. This CDR3 is 15 amino acids long. Germline CDR1 MGHRA, CDR2 YSYEKL. In DNA form, the CDR3 reads TGCGCCAGCAGCCCCCGGGACAGGGGGACAGATACGCAGTATTTT. Protein: CASSPRDRGTDTQYF.

This sequence joins TRBV24-1 and TRBJ1-2; 7 bases fit TRBD1. J was trimmed by 2 bases and V by 6 bases; bases with no gene match: 8. Per germline, CDR1 KGHDR and CDR2 SFDVKD. The CDR3 has 15 residues. CDR3 sequence: CATSSSRDSNYGYTF. CDR3 DNA sequence: TGTGCCACCAGTTCCTCCCGGGACAGCAACTATGGCTACACCTTC.

The chain carries TRBV2 and TRBJ2-1; 8 nucleotides align to TRBD1. Germline CDR1 SNHLY, CDR2 FYNNEI. The ends lost 10 bases at V and 8 bases at J; junction bases unmatched: 10. CDR3 length equals 13 residues. CDR3 protein: CATSGTGLDEQFF. CDR3 sequence (DNA): TGTGCCACGTCCGGGACAGGACTCGATGAGCAGTTCTTC.

This chain connects TRBV6-5 to TRBJ1-4; 7 nucleotides align to TRBD1. Trimming cost V 8 bases and J 8 bases; bases outside gene matches: 11. Germline CDR1 is MNHEY and CDR2 is SVGAGI. The CDR3 contains 14 residues. The CDR3: CASRLDRSEEKLFF. The DNA for the CDR3 is TGTGCCAGCCGCCTGGACAGGTCTGAAGAAAAACTGTTTTTT.

The chain links TRBV2 to TRBJ2-5; 8 positions match TRBD1. The CDR3 covers 15 residues. V dropped 5 bases and J dropped 5; count of bases not matched to a gene: 10. Germline assignment: CDR1 SNHLY and CDR2 FYNNEI. CDR3 DNA: TGTGCCAGCAGTCGGACAGGGTTGGACAAGGAGACCCAGTACTTC. The encoded protein is CASSRTGLDKETQYF.

V usage is TRBV18 and J usage is TRBJ2-1; 7 positions match TRBD2. The germline V gene encodes CDR1 KGHSH and CDR2 LQKENI. The CDR3 runs to 15 residues. The V segment lost 4 bases and the J segment 7 bases; nucleotides outside the gene matches: 10. The CDR3 sequence: CASSQTPRGGNEQFF. The CDR3, as DNA: TGTGCCAGCTCACAAACCCCCCGCGGGGGAAATGAGCAGTTCTTC.